One and the same sample provided the 31 T cell receptor beta chains below, sequenced in a study of T cell repertoires in cytomegalovirus infection. TCRdb itself ran the reads through MiXCR, one entry per CDR3 protein. The sample lists some 110,000 distinct CDR3 sequences, 9.5% to 13% seen once, with around 33% in the top ten. Their recognized antigens are unknown. The specimen sequenced was PBMCs, sequenced either directly or after in vitro stimulation (not recorded which). Source of these receptors: a human donor in good health (CMV status not recorded). Some clones in this sample may be carry-over from other donors' samples.

This clonotype was detected ten times or more. The chain couples TRBV28 to TRBJ2-1; a weak D match, TRBD2 (7 bases). The CDR3 extends over 17 amino acids. V lost 4 bases and J lost 5, with 21 bases in between. Germline lookup yields CDR1 MDHEN and CDR2 SYDVKM. CDR3 amino acids: CASSSARWGRGDNEQFF. The DNA for the CDR3 is TGTGCCAGCAGTTCGGCGAGGTGGGGGAGGGGGGACAATGAGCAGTTCTTC.

The CDR3 DNA is TGTGCCAGCAGCCCCGGACAGGGGTCAGAGGAGCAGTTCTTC. The encoded protein is CASSPGQGSEEQFF. The chain joins TRBV7-2 to TRBJ2-1; 9 bases map to TRBD1. Trimming removed 5 bases from V and 10 bases from J; junction bases left unmatched: 9. The germline gives CDR1 SGHTA, CDR2 FQGNSA. The CDR3 is 14 residues long.

This clonotype was seen more than once but under ten times. The chain has TRBV18 and TRBJ2-3, with D maybe TRBD2 (7 bases). The V end lost 5 bases, the J end lost 6 bases, and 12 bases lay between the germline ends. Germline CDR1 and CDR2: KGHSH and LQKENI. The CDR3 contains 13 residues. CDR3 region: CASSGGASDTQYF. CDR3 nucleotide sequence: TGTGCCAGCTCAGGGGGGGCCTCGGATACGCAGTATTTT.

This clonotype was counted a few times. This chain joins TRBV5-1 and TRBJ1-5; unclear D gene. Trimming took 0 bases from V and 5 from J, leaving 6 bases between them. Germline assignment: CDR1 SGHRS and CDR2 YFSETQ. The CDR3 has 13 residues. CDR3 region: CASSLEQDQPQHF. The CDR3 nucleotides read TGCGCCAGCAGCTTGGAGCAGGATCAGCCCCAGCATTTT.

The rearrangement uses TRBV5-1 and TRBJ2-7, with D perhaps matching TRBD2 (5 bases). Trimming pared 5 bases from V and 7 bases from J, leaving 16 bases between. CDR3 length: 13 amino acids. CDR1 is SGHRS, CDR2 YFSETQ, per germline. CDR3 in DNA: TGCGCCAGCAGTGAAAGGGAATCGGGGGAGCAGTACTTC. Protein product: CASSERESGEQYF.

In this sample, this clonotype turned up many times. V and J are TRBV7-2 and TRBJ2-3; D remains unclear. Germline values: CDR1 SGHTA, CDR2 FQGNSA. With 10 bases removed from V and 4 bases from J, the gap between germline ends came to 15 bases. The CDR3 runs 13 residues. As DNA, the CDR3 is TGTGCCACTCGTGGACGCGGCTCAGATACGCAGTATTTT. This encodes CATRGRGSDTQYF.

This clonotype was seen ten or more times. The chain links TRBV4-1 to TRBJ1-5; perhaps TRBD1 as D (5 bases). The CDR3 contains 14 residues. Germline values: CDR1 MGHRA, CDR2 YSYEKL. Between the trimmed V and J ends, which lost 3 bases and 4 bases, there was a span of 10 bases. CDR3 coding DNA: TGCGCCAGCAGCCAGGTGGGGGAGAATCAGCCCCAGCATTTT. Its translation is CASSQVGENQPQHF.

This chain links TRBV20-1 with TRBJ2-7; no clear D gene. Looked up from germline, CDR1 is DFQATT and CDR2 is SNEGSKA (reference sequence). Trimming took off 0 bases at V and 2 bases at J, with 2 bases between the two ends. The CDR3 runs to 11 residues. The CDR3 reads CSARDAYEQYF. The CDR3, as DNA: TGCAGTGCTAGAGATGCCTACGAGCAGTACTTC.

The J gene is TRBJ1-4, the V gene TRBV19; no firm D call. V shed 3 bases and J shed 4 bases, with 12 bases lying between them. CDR3 length equals 15 residues. Germline lookup yields CDR1 LNHDA and CDR2 SQIVND (reference sequence). CDR3: CASSMGPRNNEKLFF. Here the CDR3 DNA reads TGTGCCAGTAGTATGGGTCCCAGGAATAATGAAAAACTGTTTTTT.

As concerns this clonotype: A read error may be the cause here, since a much bigger clone is one base away. The V call is TRBV19, the J call TRBJ2-1, with TRBD2 matching 12 bases. The CDR3 is 18 amino acids. Germline CDR1 reads LNHDA; CDR2 reads SQIVND (reference sequence). V dropped 11 bases and J dropped 9; count of bases not matched to a gene: 23. CDR3 in DNA: TGTGCCGGTAAGGGTCTAGCGGGAGGGCCATCTTATGGCACTGAGCAGTTCTTC. This sequence encodes CAGKGLAGGPSYGTEQFF.

The chain links TRBV10-3 to TRBJ1-5; D gene unclear. The germline CDR1 and CDR2 sequences are ENHRY and SYGVKD. The CDR3 sequence is 14 residues long. V was trimmed by 0 bases and J by 1 base, leaving 4 bases between them. The CDR3 nucleotides read TGTGCCATCAGTGAGTCGCGGAGCAATCAGCCCCAGCATTTT. Residues: CAISESRSNQPQHF.

This clonotype has a count of ten or more. In DNA, the CDR3 is TGTGCCAGCAGCTTAGCGTGGAATGGTGAAGCTTTCTTT. Encoded protein: CASSLAWNGEAFF. The V call is TRBV7-2, the J call TRBJ1-1; D gene ambiguous. Trimming cost V 0 bases and J 7 bases, with 9 bases left between them. This CDR3 is built from 13 residues. Germline V gene data show CDR1 as SGHTA and CDR2 as FQGNSA.

The J gene is TRBJ2-6, the V gene TRBV19; TRBD1 matches 8 bases. Germline lookup yields CDR1 LNHDA and CDR2 SQIVND (reference sequence). This CDR3 contains 18 residues. Trimming took 5 bases from V and 0 from J; bases not matched to a gene: 9. The CDR3 DNA sequence: TGTGCCAGTAGTGTAACCGGGACAGGAGTCTCTGGGGCCAACGTCCTGACTTTC. Protein product: CASSVTGTGVSGANVLTF.

The chain links TRBV29-1 to TRBJ1-2, with TRBD1 as a possible D gene (5 bases). Germline loops: CDR1 SQVTM, CDR2 ANQGSEA. The CDR3 consists of 14 residues. V shed 7 bases and J shed 4 bases, with 19 bases lying between them. DNA of the CDR3: TGCAGCGCTCGGAAGGGGTACGGTGTCTATGGCTACACCTTC. Its protein product is CSARKGYGVYGYTF.

A word on this clonotype: This likely comes from a read error, as the CDR3 has no conserved phenylalanine or tryptophan at its end. V and J are TRBV4-1 and TRBJ2-3; no clear D. The CDR3 totals 14 residues. V was clipped by 0 bases and J by 6 bases, with 10 bases between them. The germline gives CDR1 MGHRA, CDR2 YSYEKL. This chain's CDR3 is CASSQDSLPDTQYS. In DNA, the CDR3 is TGCGCCAGCAGCCAAGATAGCCTGCCCGATACGCAGTATTCT.

This clonotype was counted at least ten times. The gene calls are TRBV15 and TRBJ2-1, with D perhaps matching TRBD2 (5 bases). The CDR3 consists of 14 residues. Trimming left V 5 bases short and J 8 bases short, with 16 bases between. In germline, CDR1 is LNHNV, CDR2 YYDKDF (reference sequence). CDR3 nucleotides: TGTGCCACCAGCCCGACGACGGGAATCGATGAGCAGTTCTTC. It specifies CATSPTTGIDEQFF.

There are many counts of this clonotype. The V gene is TRBV12-3 or TRBV12-4, the J gene TRBJ2-3; D may be TRBD2 (6 bases). The V end was cut by 6 bases, the J end by 1 base, with 11 bases between. CDR3 length: 14 residues. CDR3 sequence: CASSPRRGTDTQYF. CDR3 nucleotide sequence: TGTGCCAGCAGCCCCAGGAGGGGCACAGATACGCAGTATTTT.

This clonotype showed up many times. V is TRBV12-5 and J is TRBJ1-1; TRBD1 agrees at 8 bases. Germline assignment: CDR1 LGHNT and CDR2 FRNRAP. CDR3 size: 14 residues. The V segment lost 1 base and the J segment 11 bases; nucleotides outside the gene matches: 9. The chain's CDR3 is CASGLAGTGDSAFF. The CDR3 bases are TGTGCTAGTGGTTTGGCTGGGACAGGAGATTCGGCTTTCTTT.

This clonotype was recorded at least ten times. V gene TRBV5-4 combines with J gene TRBJ1-4, with 9 bases matching TRBD1. Looked up from germline, CDR1 is SGHNT and CDR2 is YYREEE (reference sequence). V shed 2 bases and J 7 bases; nucleotides not matched to a gene: 3. The CDR3 totals 14 residues. The CDR3 coding sequence is TGTGCCAGCAGCTTACAGGGGGCTGCTGAAAAACTGTTTTTT. This gives the protein CASSLQGAAEKLFF.

This clonotype was observed at least ten times. CDR3 region: CASSPSVAGANEQFF. The CDR3 DNA reads as TGTGCCAGCAGCCCGTCGGTAGCGGGAGCTAATGAGCAGTTCTTC. The V call is TRBV28, the J call TRBJ2-1; 9 bases are a match to TRBD2. V trimming: 6 bases; J trimming: 7 bases; junction bases outside the gene matches: 10. Germline-derived CDR1 and CDR2 are MDHEN and SYDVKM. The CDR3 has 15 amino acids. Filled out from reference TRBV28 and TRBJ2-1, the complete variable domain reads DVKVTQSSRYLVKRTGEKVFLECVQDMDHENMFWYRQDPGLGLRLIYFSYDVKMKEKGDIPEGYSVSREKKERFSLILESASTNQTSMYLCASSPSVAGANEQFFGPGTRLTVL.

The chain combines TRBV7-9 with TRBJ2-5; the D gene is possibly TRBD2 (6 bases). This CDR3 spans 16 amino acids. The germline gives CDR1 SEHNR, CDR2 FQNEAQ (reference sequence). The V gene lost 2 bases and the J gene lost 6 bases, with 19 bases spanning the gap. CDR3: CASSLSRGTLEKTQYF. The CDR3 nucleotides are TGTGCCAGCAGCTTATCACGCGGGACCTTGGAGAAGACCCAGTACTTC. The variable domain in full, completed from reference TRBV7-9 and TRBJ2-5, reads DTGVSQNPRHKITKRGQNVTFRCDPISEHNRLYWYRQTLGQGPEFLTYFQNEAQLEKSRLLSDRFSAERPKGSFSTLEIQRTEQGDSAMYLCASSLSRGTLEKTQYFGPGTRLLVL.

This clonotype was recorded many times. This sequence joins TRBV29-1 and TRBJ2-7; the match to TRBD1 covers 10 bases. CDR1 SQVTM and CDR2 ANQGSEA come from the germline V gene. Trimming removed 4 bases from V and 3 bases from J; junction bases left unmatched: 6. The CDR3 totals 14 residues. CDR3 sequence: CSVVGQGNFYEQYF. The CDR3 nucleotides are TGCAGCGTTGTGGGACAGGGGAACTTCTACGAGCAGTACTTC.

The chain couples TRBV27 to TRBJ1-1; 8 nucleotides line up with TRBD1. This CDR3 is 16 amino acids long. The V gene's germline CDR1 is MNHEY and CDR2 SMNVEV (reference sequence). J gave up 5 bases and V 4 bases, and 12 bases lay outside the gene matches. The CDR3 loop reads CASSSPLQGARTEAFF. For the CDR3, the DNA is TGTGCCAGCAGTTCCCCCCTCCAGGGGGCGCGAACTGAAGCTTTCTTT.

The table lists this clonotype with a few counts. V gene TRBV30 combines with J gene TRBJ1-1; a weak D match, TRBD1 (5 bases). The CDR3 sequence is 13 residues long. Germline V gene lookup returns CDR1 GTSNPN and CDR2 SVGIG (reference sequence). With 6 bases removed from V and 5 bases from J, the gap between germline ends came to 16 bases. The CDR3 sequence is CACDQGRRTEAFF. The CDR3 DNA is TGTGCCTGCGACCAGGGACGAAGGACTGAAGCTTTCTTT.

This clonotype showed up just a few times. The chain is built from TRBV7-2 and TRBJ2-3, with 8 nucleotides matching TRBD2. The germline CDR1 and CDR2 sequences are SGHTA and FQGNSA. J was trimmed by 5 bases and V by 1 base; bases with no gene match: 8. The CDR3 totals 16 residues. CDR3 residues: CASSLDTAGVGDTQYF. DNA of the CDR3: TGTGCCAGCAGCTTAGACACAGCGGGAGTTGGAGATACGCAGTATTTT.

V gene TRBV20-1 combines with J gene TRBJ1-5, with D possibly being TRBD1 (6 bases). Trimming took 3 bases from V and 0 from J, leaving 9 bases between them. Per germline, CDR1 DFQATT and CDR2 SNEGSKA (reference sequence). This CDR3 region has 14 residues. The CDR3, as DNA: TGCAGTGCTAGTACAGGGATTAGCAATCAGCCCCAGCATTTT. Amino acids: CSASTGISNQPQHF.

At least ten counts were recorded for this clonotype. V and J are TRBV4-1 and TRBJ1-4, with D possibly being TRBD1 (6 bases). Per the germline V gene, CDR1 is MGHRA and CDR2 is YSYEKL. The CDR3 extends over 19 amino acids. The V end was cut by 3 bases, the J end by 0 bases, with 20 bases between. The CDR3 region is CASSQDTRQEDATNEKLFF. The CDR3 DNA reads TGCGCCAGCAGCCAGGATACCAGACAGGAAGATGCAACTAATGAAAAACTGTTTTTT.

This clonotype was counted many times. The chain is built from TRBV7-2 and TRBJ1-2; D is perhaps TRBD1 (6 bases). V lost 5 bases and J lost 6, with 10 bases in between. This CDR3 is 12 amino acids long. CDR1 is SGHTA, CDR2 FQGNSA, per germline. DNA for the CDR3: TGTGCCAGCAGCGTAAGACAGGATGGCTACACCTTC. As protein: CASSVRQDGYTF.

This clonotype was seen at least ten times. V is TRBV24-1 and J is TRBJ2-1; 9 bases line up with TRBD2. This CDR3 spans 13 amino acids. V shed 9 bases, J shed 5 bases, and the junction held 4 bases outside the gene matches. Germline V lookup: CDR1 KGHDR, CDR2 SFDVKD. CDR3 sequence reads: CATGLAGNNEQFF. The CDR3 DNA sequence: TGTGCCACCGGGCTAGCGGGGAACAATGAGCAGTTCTTC.

This clonotype was seen many times. The chain joins TRBV12-3 or TRBV12-4 to TRBJ2-7; TRBD2 aligns across 7 bases. There are 12 residues in the CDR3. V lost 11 bases to trimming and J lost 2 bases; unmatched junction nucleotides: 6. The CDR3 loop is CAVSSGTYEQYF. DNA of the CDR3: TGTGCCGTTTCTAGCGGTACCTACGAGCAGTACTTC.

This clonotype was detected only a few times. The rearrangement links TRBV6-2 or TRBV6-3 to TRBJ2-7; TRBD1 agrees at 7 bases. There are 15 residues in the CDR3. Germline lookup yields CDR1 MNHEY and CDR2 SVGEGT. Germline trimming cut 2 bases from V and 5 bases from J; bases unmatched to any gene: 9. CDR3: CASSYTGQEVNEQYV. As DNA, the CDR3 is TGTGCCAGCAGTTACACCGGACAGGAGGTCAACGAGCAGTACGTC.